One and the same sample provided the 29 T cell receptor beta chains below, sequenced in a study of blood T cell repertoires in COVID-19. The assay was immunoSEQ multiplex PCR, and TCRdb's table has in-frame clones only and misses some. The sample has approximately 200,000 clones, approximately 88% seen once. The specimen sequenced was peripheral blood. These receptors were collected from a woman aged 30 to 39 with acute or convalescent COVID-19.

CDR3 DNA: TGTGCCAGCAGTCTAAGGACGGGGGAAGCTTTCTTT. This translates into CASSLRTGEAFF. The rearrangement links TRBV12-3 or TRBV12-4 to TRBJ1-1, with D hard to call. The V end lost 5 bases, the J end lost 8 bases, and 12 bases lay between the germline ends. This CDR3 contains 12 residues.

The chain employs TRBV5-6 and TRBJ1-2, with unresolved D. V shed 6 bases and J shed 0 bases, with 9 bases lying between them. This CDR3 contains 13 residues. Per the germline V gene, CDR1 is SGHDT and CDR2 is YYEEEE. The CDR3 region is CASKGAPNYGYTF. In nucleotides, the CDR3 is TGTGCCAGCAAGGGAGCTCCTAACTATGGCTACACCTTC.

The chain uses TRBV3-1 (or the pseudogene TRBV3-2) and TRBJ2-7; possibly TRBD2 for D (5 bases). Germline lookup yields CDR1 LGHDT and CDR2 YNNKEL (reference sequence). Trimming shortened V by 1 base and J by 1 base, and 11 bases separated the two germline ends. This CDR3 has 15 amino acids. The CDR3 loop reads CASSQAGGSSYEQYF. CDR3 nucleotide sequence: TGTGCCAGCAGCCAAGCGGGCGGGTCATCCTACGAGCAGTACTTC.

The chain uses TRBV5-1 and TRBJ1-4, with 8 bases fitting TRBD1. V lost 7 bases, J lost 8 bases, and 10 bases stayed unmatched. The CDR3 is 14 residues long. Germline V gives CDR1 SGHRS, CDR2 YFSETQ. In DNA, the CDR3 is TGCGCCAGCTCCGTCCTAGGGACAGGAGAAAAACTGTTTTTT. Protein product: CASSVLGTGEKLFF.

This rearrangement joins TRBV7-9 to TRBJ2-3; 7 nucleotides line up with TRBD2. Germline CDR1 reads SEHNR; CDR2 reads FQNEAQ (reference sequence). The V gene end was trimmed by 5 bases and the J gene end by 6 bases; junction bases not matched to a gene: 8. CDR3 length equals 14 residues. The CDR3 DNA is TGTGCCAGCAGCCGGACTATCGGGAGGGATACGCAGTATTTT. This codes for CASSRTIGRDTQYF.

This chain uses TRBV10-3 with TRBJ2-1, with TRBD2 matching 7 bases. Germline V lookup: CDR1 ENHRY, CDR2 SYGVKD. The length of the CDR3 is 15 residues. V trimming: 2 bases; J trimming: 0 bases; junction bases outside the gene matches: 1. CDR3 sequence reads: CAISERGDSYNEQFF. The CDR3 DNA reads TGTGCCATCAGTGAGCGGGGGGACTCCTACAATGAGCAGTTCTTC.

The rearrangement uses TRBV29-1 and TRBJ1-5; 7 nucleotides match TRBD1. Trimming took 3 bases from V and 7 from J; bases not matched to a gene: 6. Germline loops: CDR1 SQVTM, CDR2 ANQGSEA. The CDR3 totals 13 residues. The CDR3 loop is CSVDIGGGQPQHF. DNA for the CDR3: TGCAGCGTTGACATAGGGGGCGGACAGCCCCAGCATTTT.

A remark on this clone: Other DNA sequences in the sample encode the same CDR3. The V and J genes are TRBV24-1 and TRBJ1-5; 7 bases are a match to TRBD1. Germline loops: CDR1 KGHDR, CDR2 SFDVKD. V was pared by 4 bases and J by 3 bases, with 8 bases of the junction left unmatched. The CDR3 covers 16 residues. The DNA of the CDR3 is TGTGCCACCAGTGACAGGGGGGAGGAAATCAATCAGCCCCAGCATTTT. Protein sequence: CATSDRGEEINQPQHF.

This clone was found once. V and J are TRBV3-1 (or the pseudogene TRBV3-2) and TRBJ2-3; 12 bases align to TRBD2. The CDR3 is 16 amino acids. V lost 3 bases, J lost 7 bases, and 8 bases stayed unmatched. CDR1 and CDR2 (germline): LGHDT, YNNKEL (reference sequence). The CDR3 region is CASSQLAGGPRNTQYF. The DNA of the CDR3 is TGTGCCAGCAGCCAGCTAGCGGGAGGGCCCCGGAATACGCAGTATTTT.

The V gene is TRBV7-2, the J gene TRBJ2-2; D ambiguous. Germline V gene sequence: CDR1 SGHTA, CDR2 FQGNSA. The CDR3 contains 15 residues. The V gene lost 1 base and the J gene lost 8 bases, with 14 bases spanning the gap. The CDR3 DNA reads TGTGCCAGCAGCTTAGTATCGACGCCCGGGGGGGAGCTGTTTTTT. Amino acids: CASSLVSTPGGELFF.

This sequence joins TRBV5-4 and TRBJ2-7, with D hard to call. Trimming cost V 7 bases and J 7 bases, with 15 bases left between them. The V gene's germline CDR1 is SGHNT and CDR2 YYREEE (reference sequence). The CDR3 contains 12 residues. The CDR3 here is CASSNSLREQYF. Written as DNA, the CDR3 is TGTGCCAGCTCTAATTCATTGAGGGAGCAGTACTTC.

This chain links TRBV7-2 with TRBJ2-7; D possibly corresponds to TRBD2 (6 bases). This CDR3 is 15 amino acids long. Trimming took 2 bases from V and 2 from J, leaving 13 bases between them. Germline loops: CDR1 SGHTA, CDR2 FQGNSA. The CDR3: CASSLRWTTTYEQYF. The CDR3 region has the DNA TGTGCCAGCAGCTTACGATGGACTACCACCTACGAGCAGTACTTC.

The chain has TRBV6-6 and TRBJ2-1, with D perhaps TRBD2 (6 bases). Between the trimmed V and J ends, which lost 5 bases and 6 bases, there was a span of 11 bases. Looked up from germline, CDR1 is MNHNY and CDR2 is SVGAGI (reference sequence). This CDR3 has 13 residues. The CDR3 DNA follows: TGTGCCAGCAGTCGACTAGGTTCCAATGAGCAGTTCTTC. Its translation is CASSRLGSNEQFF.

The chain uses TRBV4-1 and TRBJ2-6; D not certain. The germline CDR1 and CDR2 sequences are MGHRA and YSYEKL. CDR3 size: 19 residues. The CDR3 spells CPRRHDRVLPLSGANVLTF. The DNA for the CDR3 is TGCCCCCGCCGCCACGACCGGGTCCTCCCGCTCTCTGGGGCCAACGTCCTGACTTTC.

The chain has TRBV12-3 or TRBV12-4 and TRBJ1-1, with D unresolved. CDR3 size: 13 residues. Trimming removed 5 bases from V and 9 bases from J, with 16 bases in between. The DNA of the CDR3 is TGTGCCAGCAGTCCTAGGACTGACCTCAAAGCTTTCTTT. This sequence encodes CASSPRTDLKAFF.

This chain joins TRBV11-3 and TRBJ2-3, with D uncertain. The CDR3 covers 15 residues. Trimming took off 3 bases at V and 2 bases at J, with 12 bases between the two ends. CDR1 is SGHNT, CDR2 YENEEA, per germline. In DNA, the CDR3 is TGTGCCAGCAGCTTCGCTAGTGGAACCACAGATACGCAGTATTTT. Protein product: CASSFASGTTDTQYF.

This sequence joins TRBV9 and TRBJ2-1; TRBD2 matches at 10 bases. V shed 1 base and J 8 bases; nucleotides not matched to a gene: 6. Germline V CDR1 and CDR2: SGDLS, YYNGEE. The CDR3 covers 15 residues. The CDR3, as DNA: TGTGCCAGCAGCGTATGGGCTAGCGGGAGCGATGAGCAGTTCTTC. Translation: CASSVWASGSDEQFF.

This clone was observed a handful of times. The CDR3 reads CASSLGQSAFYEQYF. In DNA, the CDR3 is TGCGCCAGCAGCTTGGGACAGTCTGCCTTCTACGAGCAGTACTTC. The chain recombines TRBV5-1 with TRBJ2-7; D perhaps matches TRBD1 (5 bases). The V and J ends lost 0 bases and 3 bases respectively, with 13 bases between them. Per the germline V gene, CDR1 is SGHRS and CDR2 is YFSETQ. The CDR3 has 15 amino acids.

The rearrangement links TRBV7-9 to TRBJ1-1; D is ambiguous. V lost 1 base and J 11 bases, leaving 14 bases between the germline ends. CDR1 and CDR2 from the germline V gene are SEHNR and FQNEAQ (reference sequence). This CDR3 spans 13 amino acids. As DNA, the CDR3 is TGTGCCAGCAGCTTAGGCGACAAGGTCCATGCTTTCTTT. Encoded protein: CASSLGDKVHAFF.

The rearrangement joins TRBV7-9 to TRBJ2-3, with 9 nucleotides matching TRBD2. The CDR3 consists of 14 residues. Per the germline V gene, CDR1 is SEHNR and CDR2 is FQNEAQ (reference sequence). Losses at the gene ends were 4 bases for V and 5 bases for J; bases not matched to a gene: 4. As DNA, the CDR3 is TGTGCCAGCAGCTGGACTAGCGAGGTAGATACGCAGTATTTT. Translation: CASSWTSEVDTQYF.

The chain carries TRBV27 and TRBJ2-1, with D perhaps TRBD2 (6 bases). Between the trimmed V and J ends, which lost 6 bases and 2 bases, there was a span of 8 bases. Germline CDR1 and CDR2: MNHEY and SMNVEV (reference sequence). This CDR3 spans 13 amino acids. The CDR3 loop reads CASSPGAYNEQFF. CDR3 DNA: TGTGCCAGCAGCCCGGGGGCCTACAATGAGCAGTTCTTC.

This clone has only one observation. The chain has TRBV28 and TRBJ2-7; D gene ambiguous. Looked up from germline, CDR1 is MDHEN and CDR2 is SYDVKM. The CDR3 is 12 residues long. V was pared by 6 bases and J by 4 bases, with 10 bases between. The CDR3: CASSPVTYEQYF. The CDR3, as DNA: TGTGCCAGCAGCCCTGTCACATACGAGCAGTACTTC.

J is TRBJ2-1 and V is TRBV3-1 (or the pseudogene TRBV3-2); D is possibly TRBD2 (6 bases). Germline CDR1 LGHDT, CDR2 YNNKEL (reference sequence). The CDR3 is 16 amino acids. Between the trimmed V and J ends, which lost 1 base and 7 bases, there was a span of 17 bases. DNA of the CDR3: TGTGCCAGCAGCCAAGGGTTTACGGGAGAGAGGAATGAGCAGTTCTTC. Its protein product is CASSQGFTGERNEQFF.

The CDR3 DNA reads TGTGCCAGCAGTGAATGGACAGGGCCTTACGAGCAGTACTTC. Its translation is CASSEWTGPYEQYF. This chain links TRBV6-1 with TRBJ2-7, with 8 bases matching TRBD1. After removal of 2 bases from V and 4 bases from J, the junction contained 4 bases not matched to a gene. Germline V gene sequence: CDR1 MNHNS, CDR2 SASEGT. This CDR3 comprises 14 residues.

The CDR3 here is CASSLESGGRALWNEQFF. CDR3 nucleotide sequence: TGTGCCAGCAGCTTAGAATCTGGCGGGAGGGCCCTCTGGAATGAGCAGTTCTTC. The V call is TRBV11-3, the J call TRBJ2-1; TRBD2 aligns across 9 bases. The CDR3 has 18 amino acids. Germline trimming cut 0 bases from V and 7 bases from J; bases unmatched to any gene: 13. Per germline, CDR1 SGHNT and CDR2 YENEEA.

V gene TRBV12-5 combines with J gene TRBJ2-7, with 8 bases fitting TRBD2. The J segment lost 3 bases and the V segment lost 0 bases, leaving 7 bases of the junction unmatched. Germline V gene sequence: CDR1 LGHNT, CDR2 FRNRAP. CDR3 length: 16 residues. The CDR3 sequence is CASGLVQKRESYEQYF. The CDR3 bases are TGTGCTAGTGGTTTGGTACAAAAGCGGGAGAGCTACGAGCAGTACTTC. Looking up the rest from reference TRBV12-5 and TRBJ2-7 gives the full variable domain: DARVTQTPRHKVTEMGQEVTMRCQPILGHNTVFWYRQTMMQGLELLAYFRNRAPLDDSGMPKDRFSAEMPDATLATLKIQPSEPRDSAVYFCASGLVQKRESYEQYFGPGTRLTVT.

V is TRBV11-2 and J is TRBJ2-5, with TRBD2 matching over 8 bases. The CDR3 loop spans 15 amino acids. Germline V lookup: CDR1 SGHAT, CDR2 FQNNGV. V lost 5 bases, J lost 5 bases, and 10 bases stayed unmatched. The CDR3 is CASSPEAGDGETQYF. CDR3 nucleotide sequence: TGTGCCAGCAGCCCCGAAGCGGGAGATGGGGAGACCCAGTACTTC.

Written as DNA, the CDR3 is TGTGCCAGCAGCTTAGTGTATAATGAGCAGTTCTTC. Translating gives CASSLVYNEQFF. This chain joins TRBV7-9 and TRBJ2-1; D remains ambiguous. The CDR3 contains 12 residues. V shed 1 base and J shed 7 bases, with 5 bases lying between them. CDR1 and CDR2 (germline): SEHNR, FQNEAQ (reference sequence).

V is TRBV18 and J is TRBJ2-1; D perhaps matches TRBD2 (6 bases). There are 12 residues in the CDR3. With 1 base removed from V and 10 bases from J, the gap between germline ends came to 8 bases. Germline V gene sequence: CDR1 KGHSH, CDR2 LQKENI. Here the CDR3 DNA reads TGTGCCAGCTCACCACGGGGGGAAGAGCAGTTCTTC. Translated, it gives CASSPRGEEQFF.